Each of the 2 T cell receptor beta chains below was sequenced from the same sample in a study of cytomegalovirus exposure and HLA in healthy donors. The PCR contained 60 Vbeta and 13 Jbeta primers. Some clones are missing from TCRdb's copy, which holds only in-frame ones; the method was immunoSEQ multiplex PCR. Its clone listing holds roughly 50,000 clones. The sequencing sample was made of PBMCs. The receptors shown here come from a middle-aged man in good health and CMV-seropositive.

This chain links TRBV29-1 with TRBJ1-2; 9 positions match TRBD1. The germline V gene encodes CDR1 SQVTM and CDR2 ANQGSEA. CDR3 length: 13 amino acids. The V segment lost 5 bases and the J segment 5 bases; nucleotides outside the gene matches: 6. Here the CDR3 DNA reads TGCAGCGTTACGGGACAGGGTGTGTATGGCTACACCTTC. It specifies CSVTGQGVYGYTF.

Concerning this clone: Other DNA sequences within the sample encode an identical CDR3. The chain employs TRBV7-6 and TRBJ1-5, with D maybe TRBD1 (6 bases). This CDR3 spans 15 amino acids. With 3 bases removed from V and 2 bases from J, the gap between germline ends came to 11 bases. Per the germline V gene, CDR1 is SGHVS and CDR2 is FNYEAQ. The CDR3 sequence: CASSLSRGGNQPQHF. The CDR3 region has the DNA TGTGCCAGCAGCTTGAGCAGGGGAGGCAATCAGCCCCAGCATTTT.